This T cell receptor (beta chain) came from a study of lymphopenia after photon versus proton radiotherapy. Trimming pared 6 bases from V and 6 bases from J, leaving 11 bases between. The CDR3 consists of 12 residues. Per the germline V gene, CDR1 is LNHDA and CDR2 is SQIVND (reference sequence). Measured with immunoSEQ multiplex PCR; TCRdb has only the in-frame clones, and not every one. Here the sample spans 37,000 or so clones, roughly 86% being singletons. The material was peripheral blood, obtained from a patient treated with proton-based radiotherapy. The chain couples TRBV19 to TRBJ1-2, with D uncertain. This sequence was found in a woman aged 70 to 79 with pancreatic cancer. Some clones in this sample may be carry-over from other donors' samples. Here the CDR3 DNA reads TGTGCCAGTAGCGTCCAAGGAGATGGCTACACCTTC. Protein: CASSVQGDGYTF.